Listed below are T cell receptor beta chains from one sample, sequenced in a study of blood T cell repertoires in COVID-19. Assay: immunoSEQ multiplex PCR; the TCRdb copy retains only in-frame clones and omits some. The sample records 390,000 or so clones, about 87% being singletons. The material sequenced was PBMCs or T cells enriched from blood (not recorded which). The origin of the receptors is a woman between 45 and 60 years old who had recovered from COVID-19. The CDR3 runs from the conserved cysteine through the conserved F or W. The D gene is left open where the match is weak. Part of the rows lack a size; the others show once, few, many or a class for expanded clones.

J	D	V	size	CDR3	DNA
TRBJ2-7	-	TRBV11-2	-	CASSLGVSYEQYF	TGTGCCAGCAGCTTAGGTGTATCCTACGAGCAGTACTTC
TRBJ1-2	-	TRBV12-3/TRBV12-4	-	CASSLEQGRGYTF	TGTGCCAGCAGTTTAGAACAGGGACGGGGCTACACCTTC
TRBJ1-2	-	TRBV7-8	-	CASSGGGGRASGYTF	TGTGCCAGCAGCGGAGGGGGGGGCAGGGCGTCTGGCTACACCTTC
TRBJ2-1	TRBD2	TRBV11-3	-	CASSRGLAGGGNEQFF	TGTGCCAGCAGCCGGGGGCTAGCGGGGGGCGGGAATGAGCAGTTCTTC
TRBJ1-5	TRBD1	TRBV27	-	CATSRDSYQPQHF	TGTGCCACCAGTCGGGACAGTTATCAGCCCCAGCATTTT
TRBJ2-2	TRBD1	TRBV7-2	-	CASSPGTGSTGELFF	TGTGCCAGCAGCCCCGGGACAGGGAGCACCGGGGAGCTGTTTTTT
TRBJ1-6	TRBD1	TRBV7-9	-	CASSPGTGIPNSPLHF	TGTGCCAGCAGCCCCGGGACAGGGATTCCTAATTCACCCCTCCACTTT
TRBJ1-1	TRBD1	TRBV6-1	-	CASSEIRGGSEAFF	TGTGCCAGCAGTGAAATTAGAGGGGGCTCTGAAGCTTTCTTT
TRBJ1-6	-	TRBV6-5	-	CASSFGSPLHF	TGTGCCAGCAGTTTCGGGTCACCCCTCCACTTT
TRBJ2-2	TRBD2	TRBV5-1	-	CASSREGTGELFF	TGCGCCAGCAGCCGGGAGGGCACCGGGGAGCTGTTTTTT
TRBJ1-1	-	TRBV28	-	CASSAQTEAFF	TGTGCCAGCAGTGCGCAAACTGAAGCTTTCTTT
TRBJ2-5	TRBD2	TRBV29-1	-	CSVEDLLAGGGETQYF	TGCAGCGTTGAAGATTTGCTAGCGGGGGGTGGAGAGACCCAGTACTTC
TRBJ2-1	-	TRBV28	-	CASSPRYNEQFF	TGTGCCAGCAGTCCCCGTTACAATGAGCAGTTCTTC
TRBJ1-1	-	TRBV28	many	CASSLEPWQGLVNTEAFF	TGTGCCAGCAGTTTAGAGCCCTGGCAGGGTCTGGTGAACACTGAAGCTTTCTTT
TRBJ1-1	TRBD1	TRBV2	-	CASSVNSETGLNTEAFF	TGTGCCAGCAGTGTTAATTCCGAGACAGGGTTGAACACTGAAGCTTTCTTT
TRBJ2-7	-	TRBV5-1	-	CASSFLGADEQYF	TGCGCCAGCAGCTTTTTGGGGGCGGACGAGCAGTACTTC
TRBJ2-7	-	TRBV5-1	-	CASSFKETATYEQYF	TGCGCCAGCAGCTTTAAAGAGACAGCGACCTACGAGCAGTACTTC
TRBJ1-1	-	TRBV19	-	CASSGTQNKNTEAFF	TGTGCCAGTAGTGGGACACAGAACAAGAACACTGAAGCTTTCTTT
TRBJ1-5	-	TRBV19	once	CASAARAGEQPQHF	TGTGCCAGTGCGGCCCGGGCAGGGGAGCAGCCCCAGCATTTT
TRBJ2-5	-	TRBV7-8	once	CASSVGGAQETQYF	TGTGCCAGCAGTGTAGGGGGGGCTCAAGAGACCCAGTACTTC
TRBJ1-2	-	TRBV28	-	CASSVQGRNYGYTF	TGTGCCAGCAGTGTTCAGGGGAGAAACTATGGCTACACCTTC
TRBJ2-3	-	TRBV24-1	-	CATSDPGGQNTDTQYF	TGTGCCACCAGTGATCCCGGAGGGCAGAACACAGATACGCAGTATTTT
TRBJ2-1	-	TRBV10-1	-	CASLPRGDEQFF	TGCGCCAGCCTCCCCCGAGGTGATGAGCAGTTCTTC
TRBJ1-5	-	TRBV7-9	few	CASSKVEGQPQHF	TGTGCCAGCAGCAAAGTGGAGGGTCAGCCCCAGCATTTT
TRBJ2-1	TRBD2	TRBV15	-	CATSRDLAGLAGGGNEQFF	TGTGCCACCAGCAGAGATCTGGCCGGACTAGCGGGGGGTGGAAATGAGCAGTTCTTC
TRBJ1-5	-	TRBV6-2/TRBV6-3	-	CASSYRTVLGVQPQHF	TGTGCCAGCAGTTATCGAACAGTCCTAGGGGTCCAGCCCCAGCATTTT
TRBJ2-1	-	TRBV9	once	CASSVALAGAMNPRPYNEQFF	TGTGCCAGCAGCGTAGCTCTGGCAGGGGCAATGAACCCAAGGCCTTACAATGAGCAGTTCTTC
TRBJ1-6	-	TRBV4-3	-	CASSQEQDYNSPLHF	TGCGCCAGCAGCCAAGAACAAGACTATAATTCACCCCTCCACTTT
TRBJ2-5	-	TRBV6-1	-	CASSELGASRETQYF	TGTGCCAGCAGTGAATTGGGCGCCAGTCGAGAGACCCAGTACTTC
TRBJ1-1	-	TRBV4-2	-	CASSQEARGVGEAFF	TGTGCCAGCAGCCAAGAGGCCAGGGGAGTAGGTGAAGCTTTCTTT
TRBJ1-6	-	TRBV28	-	CASTIGGSSSYNSPLHF	TGTGCCAGCACCATCGGGGGGAGTAGCTCCTATAATTCACCCCTCCACTTT
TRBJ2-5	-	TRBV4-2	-	CASSQVYTPGETQYF	TGTGCCAGCAGCCAAGTCTACACACCAGGGGAGACCCAGTACTTC
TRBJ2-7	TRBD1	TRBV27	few	CASSSLQGADYEQYF	TGTGCCAGCAGTTCACTCCAGGGGGCGGACTACGAGCAGTACTTC
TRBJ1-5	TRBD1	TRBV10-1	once	CASSDIWDRHSNQPQHF	TGCGCCAGCAGTGATATCTGGGACAGACATAGCAATCAGCCCCAGCATTTT
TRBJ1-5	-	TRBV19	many	CASSIIGNQPQHF	TGTGCCAGTAGTATTATCGGGAATCAGCCCCAGCATTTT
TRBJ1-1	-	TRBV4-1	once	CASSSPGGVAFF	TGCGCCAGCAGCTCACCGGGAGGGGTAGCTTTCTTT
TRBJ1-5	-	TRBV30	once	CAWSGFGDTGYQPQHF	TGTGCCTGGAGTGGCTTCGGGGACACAGGATATCAGCCCCAGCATTTT
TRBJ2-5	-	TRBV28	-	CASRRGREETQYF	TGTGCCAGCAGACGGGGACGGGAGGAGACCCAGTACTTC
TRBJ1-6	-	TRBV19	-	CASSRGRGYNSPLHF	TGTGCCAGTAGTAGGGGACGGGGGTATAATTCACCCCTCCACTTT
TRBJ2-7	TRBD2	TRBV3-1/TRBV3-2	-	CASSQEGGIAGTGSYEQYF	TGTGCCAGCAGCCAAGAAGGGGGGATAGCGGGGACGGGATCCTACGAGCAGTACTTC
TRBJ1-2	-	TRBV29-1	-	CSANREGIYGYTF	TGCAGCGCGAACAGGGAAGGGATCTATGGCTACACCTTC
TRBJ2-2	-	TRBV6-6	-	CASSYLPGYTGELFF	TGTGCCAGCAGTTACTTGCCAGGGTACACCGGGGAGCTGTTTTTT
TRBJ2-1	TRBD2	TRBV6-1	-	CASSEAVAGGPNEQFF	TGTGCCAGCAGCGAAGCCGTAGCGGGGGGGCCCAATGAGCAGTTCTTC
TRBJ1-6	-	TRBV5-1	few	CASGWAGPDSPLHF	TGCGCCAGCGGCTGGGCGGGTCCCGATTCACCCCTCCACTTT
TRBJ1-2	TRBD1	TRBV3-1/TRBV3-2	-	CASSRDDRGRGATF	TGTGCCAGCAGCCGAGATGACAGGGGAAGAGGGGCTACCTTC
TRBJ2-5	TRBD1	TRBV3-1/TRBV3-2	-	CASSHTGDGKTQYF	TGTGCCAGCAGCCATACAGGGGACGGAAAGACCCAGTACTTC
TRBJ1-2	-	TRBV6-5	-	CASTGQDNGYTF	TGTGCCAGCACAGGCCAGGATAACGGCTACACCTTC
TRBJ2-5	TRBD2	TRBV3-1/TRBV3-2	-	CASSQDPSSGGSQYF	TGTGCCAGCAGCCAAGATCCCTCTAGCGGGGGTTCCCAGTACTTC
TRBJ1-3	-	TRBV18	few	CASSPRTKRGGNTIYF	TGTGCCAGCTCACCACGGACGAAACGGGGGGGAAACACCATATATTTT
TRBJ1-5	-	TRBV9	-	CASSEGVGWGQPQHF	TGTGCCAGCAGCGAGGGGGTGGGGTGGGGTCAGCCCCAGCATTTT
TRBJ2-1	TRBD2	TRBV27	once	CASSFSGGASYNEQFF	TGTGCCAGCAGTTTTAGCGGGGGGGCATCCTACAATGAGCAGTTCTTC